This T cell receptor (beta chain) came from a study of human T cells and chemical hapten exposure. Overall study: During the roughly 25-week study period, patients had diphenylcyclopropenone applied to the scalp every week. The patient population, which was mostly female, had alopecia areata, totalis or universalis.

Individual cDNA molecules each carried unique molecular identifiers attached by the library. TCRdb reprocessed the RACE reads with MiXCR, giving one entry per CDR3 protein. The sample records about 110,000 distinct CDR3 sequences, about a tenth being singletons. Regarding the study as a whole: No change in TCRs above 1 in 1000 frequency was produced by DPC sensitization.

Germline trimming cut 5 bases from V and 7 bases from J; bases unmatched to any gene: 7. Germline loops: CDR1 DFQATT, CDR2 SNEGSKA (reference sequence). CDR3 length: 13 amino acids. A remark on this clonotype: Its specificity is not known.

Stated time point: patch test 2, 6 weeks after DPC sensitization. Specified treatment: therapeutic diphenylcyclopropenone sensitization with weekly scalp DPC. The specimen was whole blood, collected in connection with sensitization to the hapten diphenylcyclopropenone (DPC). The TCR comes from a middle-aged woman with alopecia areata. Some clones in this sample may be carry-over from other donors' samples. The chain has TRBV20-1 and TRBJ2-7; 11 bases agree with TRBD2. CDR3 amino acids: CSAVSGGAMEQYF. Written as DNA, the CDR3 is TGCAGTGCTGTTAGCGGGGGGGCAATGGAGCAGTACTTC.